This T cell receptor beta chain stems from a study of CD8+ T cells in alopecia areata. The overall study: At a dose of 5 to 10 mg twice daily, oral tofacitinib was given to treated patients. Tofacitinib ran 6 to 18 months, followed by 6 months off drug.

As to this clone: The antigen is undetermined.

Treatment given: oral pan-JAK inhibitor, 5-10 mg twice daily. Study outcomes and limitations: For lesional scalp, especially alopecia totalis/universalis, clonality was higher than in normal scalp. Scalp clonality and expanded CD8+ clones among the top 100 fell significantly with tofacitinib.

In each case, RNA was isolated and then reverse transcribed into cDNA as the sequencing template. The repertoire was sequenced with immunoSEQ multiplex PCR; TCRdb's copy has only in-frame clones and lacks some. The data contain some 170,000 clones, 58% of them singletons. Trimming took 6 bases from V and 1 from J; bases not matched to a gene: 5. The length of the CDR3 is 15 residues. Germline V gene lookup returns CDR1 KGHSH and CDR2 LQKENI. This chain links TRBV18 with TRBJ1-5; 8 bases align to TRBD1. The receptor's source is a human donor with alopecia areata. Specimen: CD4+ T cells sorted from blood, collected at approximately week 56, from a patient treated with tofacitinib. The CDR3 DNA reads TGTGCCAGCTCCCAGACAGGGGCCAGCAATCAGCCCCAGCATTTT. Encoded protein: CASSQTGASNQPQHF. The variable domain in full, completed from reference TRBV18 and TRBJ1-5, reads NAGVMQNPRHLVRRRGQEARLRCSPMKGHSHVYWYRQLPEEGLKFMVYLQKENIIDESGMPKERFSAEFPKEGPSILRIQQVVRGDSAAYFCASSQTGASNQPQHFGDGTRLSIL.